This is a list of T cell receptor beta chains from one sample in a study of cytomegalovirus exposure and HLA in healthy donors. Sequencing used immunoSEQ multiplex PCR; TCRdb keeps in-frame clones, though not all of them. The sample carries 150,000 to 200,000 clones, over 70% recorded once. Sequenced: PBMCs. The receptors were gathered from a male donor in good health and CMV-seropositive. CDR3s include the opening cysteine and the closing phenylalanine or tryptophan. The D gene is left open where the match is weak. Size values are once, few and many counts, or a class for expanded clones, and some rows have none.

clone_size	cdr3_length	d_call	v_call	j_call	cdr3_nt	cdr3_aa
.	14	.	TRBV6-6	TRBJ2-1	TGTGCCAGCTGGGACGGCGCGGGGCCAGATGAGCAGTTCTTC	CASWDGAGPDEQFF
.	15	.	TRBV5-1	TRBJ1-1	TGCGCCAGCATAGGGAGGGGACGGGGTCACACTGAAGCTTTCTTT	CASIGRGRGHTEAFF
.	15	.	TRBV13	TRBJ2-3	TGTGCCAGCAGTTACCTCGGACAGAACACAGATACGCAGTATTTT	CASSYLGQNTDTQYF
.	16	TRBD2	TRBV9	TRBJ2-1	TGTGCCAGCAGCGTAGGCTTGGCGGGGGGTTACAATGAGCAGTTCTTC	CASSVGLAGGYNEQFF
.	13	.	TRBV11-2	TRBJ1-1	TGTGCCAGCAGCTTAGATAGGGGCTCTGAAGCTTTCTTT	CASSLDRGSEAFF
few	13	.	TRBV5-6	TRBJ1-2	TGTGCCAGCAGCTTGGCCATAGGGGATGGCTACACCTTC	CASSLAIGDGYTF
.	14	.	TRBV4-3	TRBJ1-2	TGCGCCAGCAGCCAAGATCGGTCTTCCTGGGGCTACACCTTC	CASSQDRSSWGYTF
.	17	.	TRBV2	TRBJ1-3	TGTGCCAGCAGTGTGGATGAGGGCCTAGGTTCTGGAAACACCATATATTTT	CASSVDEGLGSGNTIYF
.	15	.	TRBV6-5	TRBJ1-1	TGTGCCAGCTCCCCCGGTGAGGGCGCGGGCACTGAAGCTTTCTTT	CASSPGEGAGTEAFF
.	17	TRBD1	TRBV7-8	TRBJ1-1	TGTGCCAGCAGCTTAGCGAGGGCCAGGGGGGCGAACACTGAAGCTTTCTTT	CASSLARARGANTEAFF
.	15	.	TRBV6-5	TRBJ2-1	TGTGCCAGCAGTTATGAGGGCCTCTCCTACAATGAGCAGTTCTTC	CASSYEGLSYNEQFF
few	14	TRBD1	TRBV5-1	TRBJ1-5	TGCGCCAGCAGCCCGGGGACAGCCGAGCAGCCCCAGCATTTT	CASSPGTAEQPQHF
.	20	TRBD2	TRBV5-5	TRBJ2-1	TGTGCCAGCAGCTTGGCCATCGTTCTAGCGGGGGCCTTCTCCTACAATGAGCAGTTCTTC	CASSLAIVLAGAFSYNEQFF
.	13	.	TRBV7-6	TRBJ1-1	TGTGCCAGCAGCTTAAACGTAGTCACTGAAGCTTTCTTT	CASSLNVVTEAFF
few	15	.	TRBV9	TRBJ1-2	TGTGCCAGCAACCTTCGACAGGAGAAAAACTATGGCTACACCTTC	CASNLRQEKNYGYTF
.	14	TRBD1	TRBV4-1	TRBJ2-2	TGCGCCAGCAGCCAACTACAGGGGAGCGGGGAGCTGTTTTTT	CASSQLQGSGELFF
few	19	.	TRBV11-2	TRBJ2-7	TGTGCCAGCAGCCCCGATTCCGGGCCCCAAACAGGGAATTCCTACGAGCAGTACTTC	CASSPDSGPQTGNSYEQYF
few	14	TRBD1	TRBV6-5	TRBJ1-1	TGTGCCAGCAGACGCGGAGGGACAGGGGCTGAAGCTTTCTTT	CASRRGGTGAEAFF
.	16	TRBD2	TRBV19	TRBJ2-2	TGTGCCAGTAGTTCCCGGACTAGCGGGGAAGGCGGGGAGCTGTTTTTT	CASSSRTSGEGGELFF
few	13	.	TRBV5-1	TRBJ1-4	TGCGCCAGCAGCTTGGGGGTAGCGGAAAAACTGTTTTTT	CASSLGVAEKLFF
.	13	.	TRBV2	TRBJ2-3	TGTGCCAGCAAGAGCGGGTTCACAGATACGCAGTATTTT	CASKSGFTDTQYF
.	15	TRBD1	TRBV6-5	TRBJ1-2	TGTGCCAGCAGTTACTCGAACAGGGGAGACTATGGCTACACCTTC	CASSYSNRGDYGYTF
.	17	.	TRBV5-6	TRBJ1-1	TGTGCCAGCAGCGCCTGGGGAGGCAGGCCAATGAACACTGAAGCTTTCTTT	CASSAWGGRPMNTEAFF
.	14	.	TRBV15	TRBJ1-2	TGTGCCACCAGCAGAGGCTCACTGCGGGATGGCTACACCTTC	CATSRGSLRDGYTF
.	15	TRBD1	TRBV5-4	TRBJ2-5	TGTGCCAGCAGCTTGAATTCAGGGGGCGCGGAGACCCAGTACTTC	CASSLNSGGAETQYF
.	16	.	TRBV30	TRBJ2-5	TGTGCCTGGAGGACGGGGGGCGGGGGTAGGGAAGAGACCCAGTACTTC	CAWRTGGGGREETQYF
.	14	.	TRBV30	TRBJ1-2	TGTGCCCGCCGGATGAAAGGGACAAGCTATGGCTACACCTTC	CARRMKGTSYGYTF
.	14	.	TRBV6-1	TRBJ1-6	TGTGCCAGCAGTGTTGCGGGTCTTAATTCACCCCTCCACTTT	CASSVAGLNSPLHF
few	17	TRBD1	TRBV7-3	TRBJ2-1	TGTGCCAGCAGCTTAACCCGGACAGGCCTCTCCTACAATGAGCAGTTCTTC	CASSLTRTGLSYNEQFF
.	15	TRBD2	TRBV4-1	TRBJ2-5	TGCGCCAGCAGCGTTCGTCGGGGGGGCGGGGAGACCCAGTACTTC	CASSVRRGGGETQYF
.	13	.	TRBV6-1	TRBJ1-1	TGTGCCAGCAGTGAATTCAGGGCCACTGAAGCTTTCTTT	CASSEFRATEAFF
many	17	.	TRBV4-3	TRBJ1-6	TGCGCCAGCAGCCAAGATAAAGGGAGCTCCTATAATTCACCCCTCCACTTT	CASSQDKGSSYNSPLHF
.	14	.	TRBV9	TRBJ1-2	TGTGCCAGCAGCGTAGATCTAGGGAGCTATGGCTACACCTTC	CASSVDLGSYGYTF
.	16	TRBD2	TRBV9	TRBJ2-5	TGTGCCAGCAGCACCGGGACTAGCGGGGTTGTAGAGACCCAGTACTTC	CASSTGTSGVVETQYF
.	13	.	TRBV30	TRBJ1-4	TGTGCCTGGAGTGTGGGCAGTGTGGAAAAACTGTTTTTT	CAWSVGSVEKLFF
.	16	TRBD2	TRBV5-4	TRBJ2-5	TGTGCCAGCAGCTTGGAGAGCGGGGGGGCCACGGAGACCCAGTACTTC	CASSLESGGATETQYF
.	16	.	TRBV11-2	TRBJ2-2	TGTGCCAGCACCCTCCTACAGGGATCAAACACCGGGGAGCTGTTTTTT	CASTLLQGSNTGELFF